These T cell receptor beta chains were read from a single sample in a study of T cell changes during pregnancy in multiple sclerosis. Here immunoSEQ multiplex PCR was the method, and the copy in TCRdb shows in-frame clones only, minus some. The sample consists of 55,000 to 70,000 clones, approximately 90% of them appearing once. This specimen was peripheral blood, taken in the first trimester of pregnancy. The receptors were gathered from a female donor in good health, enrolled as a control in a pregnancy study. CDR3s include the opening cysteine and the closing phenylalanine or tryptophan. The order of the fields is J gene, clone size, D gene, CDR3 length, V gene, CDR3 DNA, CDR3 protein. D genes are given only for firm matches. Part of the rows lack a size; the others show once, few, many or a class for expanded clones.

>TRBJ2-7|-|-|15|TRBV6-5
TGTGCCAGCAGCTCAAGTGGGGCGATTACAGACGAGCAGTACTTC
CASSSSGAITDEQYF
>TRBJ2-2|-|-|12|TRBV10-3
TGTGCCATCAGTGCGAAGGAGGGGGAGCTGTTTTTT
CAISAKEGELFF
>TRBJ1-2|once|-|14|TRBV28
TGTGCCAGCAGCTTCCAACAGGGAACCTATGGCTACACCTTC
CASSFQQGTYGYTF
>TRBJ2-3|-|TRBD1|14|TRBV28
TGTGCCAGCAGTCAGACAGGGGGCTCAGATACGCAGTATTTT
CASSQTGGSDTQYF
>TRBJ1-2|-|-|14|TRBV27
TGTGCCAGCAGTCTAGGTAGCGAGGGCTATGGCTACACCTTC
CASSLGSEGYGYTF
>TRBJ2-3|-|-|15|TRBV7-2
TGTGCCAGCAGCCCCGACTATCACAGCACAGATACGCAGTATTTT
CASSPDYHSTDTQYF
>TRBJ2-1|-|-|14|TRBV4-1
TGCGCCAGCAGCCCGACGCGGAGAGGCGATGAGCAGTTCTTC
CASSPTRRGDEQFF
>TRBJ2-7|-|-|13|TRBV2
TGTGCCAGCAGCGTGACTAGCTCCTACGAGCAGTACTTC
CASSVTSSYEQYF
>TRBJ1-1|-|-|15|TRBV5-6
TGTGCCAGCAGCTGGGGGCAGGGAAGCATTTCTGAAGCTTTCTTT
CASSWGQGSISEAFF
>TRBJ1-1|-|-|14|TRBV4-1
TGCGCCAGCAGCCAAGGCCCCGGGGGGACTGAAGCTTTCTTT
CASSQGPGGTEAFF
>TRBJ2-5|-|TRBD2|15|TRBV11-2
TGTGCCAGCAGTCTTACTAGCGGGGGACAAGAGACCCAGTACTTC
CASSLTSGGQETQYF
>TRBJ1-6|-|-|15|TRBV30
TGTGCCTGGACCGGTCCCACAGGGATTAATTCACCCCTCCACTTT
CAWTGPTGINSPLHF
>TRBJ2-7|-|-|13|TRBV5-5
TGTGCCAGCAGCTGGAGGGTAACCTACGAGCAGTACTTC
CASSWRVTYEQYF
>TRBJ2-7|-|-|17|TRBV12-5
TGTGCTAGTGGTTCCAACTTAGGGGTTTACATCTCCTACGAGCAGTACTTC
CASGSNLGVYISYEQYF
>TRBJ2-4|-|-|15|TRBV9
TGTGCCAGCAGCACAACATCCCAGGGCAGCAACATTCAGTACTTC
CASSTTSQGSNIQYF
>TRBJ2-7|-|TRBD2|15|TRBV18
TGTGCCAGCTCCCCCACTAGCGGGAGGTTCCACGAGCAGTACTTC
CASSPTSGRFHEQYF
>TRBJ1-5|-|-|13|TRBV30
TGTGCCTGGAGTGATCCCCCGGGTCAGCCCCAGCATTTT
CAWSDPPGQPQHF
>TRBJ2-1|-|-|13|TRBV4-2
TGTGCCAGCAGCGTTGGACTCTACAATGAGCAGTTCTTC
CASSVGLYNEQFF
>TRBJ2-3|-|-|14|TRBV5-1
TGCGCCAGCAGAGTGGGCCAGCGCACAGATACGCAGTATTTT
CASRVGQRTDTQYF
>TRBJ2-2|-|-|15|TRBV30
TGTGCCTGGAGTCCCAGGGGTTTGGACACCGGGGAGCTGTTTTTT
CAWSPRGLDTGELFF
>TRBJ1-2|-|-|16|TRBV10-3
TGTGCCATCAGTGAGTCGCCCAGGGGCTCTAACTATGGCTACACCTTC
CAISESPRGSNYGYTF
>TRBJ2-7|few|TRBD1|15|TRBV6-1
TGTGCCAGCAGCGCCGGGACAGGGGGATCCTACGAGCAGTACTTC
CASSAGTGGSYEQYF
>TRBJ1-4|few|-|14|TRBV5-4
TGTGCCAGCAGCTTGACAGGCCTTAATGAAAAACTGTTTTTT
CASSLTGLNEKLFF
>TRBJ2-3|-|-|14|TRBV18
TGTGCCAGCTCACCGAGGGAAAAGACAGATACGCAGTATTTT
CASSPREKTDTQYF
>TRBJ2-1|-|TRBD2|18|TRBV7-2
TGTGCCAGCAGCTTAACTAGCGGGGGGGAGGGCTCCTACAATGAGCAGTTCTTC
CASSLTSGGEGSYNEQFF
>TRBJ1-1|few|-|11|TRBV7-9
TGTGCCAGCAGCTTAGGGCAGGGGGCTTTCTTT
CASSLGQGAFF